This T cell receptor (beta chain) was identified during a study of shared clonotypes between healthy human individuals. Concerning this clone itself: This specimen includes other DNA sequences encoding the same CDR3.

Per germline, CDR1 MDHEN and CDR2 SYDVKM. CDR3 length equals 12 residues. The ends were cut back, 7 bases at V and 8 bases at J, with 11 bases in the middle. Sequencing used immunoSEQ multiplex PCR; TCRdb keeps in-frame clones, though not all of them. Altogether 2 million to 2.5 million clones are present, 85% to 95% being singletons, with the ten largest covering under 0.45%. The V and J genes are TRBV28 and TRBJ1-4, with a tentative D call TRBD1 (5 bases). The source of this sequence is a man younger than 35 in good health. Some clones in this sample may be carry-over from other donors' samples. Sequencing was carried out using naive CD4+ T cells from PBMCs. The subset here: CD45RA+ positively selected. Here the CDR3 reads CASTGTTEKLFF. Written as DNA, the CDR3 is TGTGCCAGCACGGGGACGACCGAAAAACTGTTTTTT.